The text below deals with one T cell receptor beta chain. These data come from a study of T-cell reconstitution after alpha-beta-depleted transplantation in children. The ends were cut back, 3 bases at V and 5 bases at J, with 16 bases in the middle. This CDR3 spans 15 amino acids. Germline V gene data show CDR1 as KGHSH and CDR2 as LQKENI. Unique molecular identifiers were incorporated when the TCRbeta library was constructed. Via MiXCR, TCRdb re-called the PCR reads, giving one row per CDR3 protein. The table lists some 200,000 distinct CDR3 sequences, 13% to 15% of them singletons, with over 10% in the top ten.

The input for sequencing was PBMCs from the stem cell graft donor, taken from the stem cell graft. The clonotype originates from a human donor who donated a stem cell graft to a child with acute lymphoblastic leukemia. V gene TRBV18 combines with J gene TRBJ2-5; D gene ambiguous. Here the CDR3 DNA reads TGTGCCAGCTCACCTGACCGACTGGAACAGGAGACCCAGTACTTC. This codes for CASSPDRLEQETQYF. The whole variable domain, filled in from reference TRBV18 and TRBJ2-5, reads NAGVMQNPRHLVRRRGQEARLRCSPMKGHSHVYWYRQLPEEGLKFMVYLQKENIIDESGMPKERFSAEFPKEGPSILRIQQVVRGDSAAYFCASSPDRLEQETQYFGPGTRLLVL.